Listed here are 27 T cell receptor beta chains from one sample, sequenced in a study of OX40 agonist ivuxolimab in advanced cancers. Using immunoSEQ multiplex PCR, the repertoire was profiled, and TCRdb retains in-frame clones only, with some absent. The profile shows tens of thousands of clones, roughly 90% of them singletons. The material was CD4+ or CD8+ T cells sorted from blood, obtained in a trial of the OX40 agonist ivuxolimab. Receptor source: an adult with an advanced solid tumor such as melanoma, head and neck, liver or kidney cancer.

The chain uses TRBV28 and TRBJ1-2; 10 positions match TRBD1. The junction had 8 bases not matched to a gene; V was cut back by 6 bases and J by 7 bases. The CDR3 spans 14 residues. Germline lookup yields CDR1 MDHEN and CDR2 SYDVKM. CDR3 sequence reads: CASSLQGQGVGYTF. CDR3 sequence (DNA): TGTGCCAGCAGCCTTCAAGGACAGGGGGTTGGCTACACCTTC.

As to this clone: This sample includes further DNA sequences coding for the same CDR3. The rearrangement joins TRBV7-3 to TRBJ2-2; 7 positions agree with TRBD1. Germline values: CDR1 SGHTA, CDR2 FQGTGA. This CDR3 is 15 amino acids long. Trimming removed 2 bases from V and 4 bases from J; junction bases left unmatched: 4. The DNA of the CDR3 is TGTGCCAGCAGCTTAGGTTCAGGGGGCACCGGGGAGCTGTTTTTT. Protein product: CASSLGSGGTGELFF.

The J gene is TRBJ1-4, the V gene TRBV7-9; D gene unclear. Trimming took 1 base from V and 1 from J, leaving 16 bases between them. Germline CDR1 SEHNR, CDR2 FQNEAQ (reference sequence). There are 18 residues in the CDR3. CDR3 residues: CASSLVMSGFGTNEKLFF. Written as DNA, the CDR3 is TGTGCCAGCAGCTTAGTCATGTCGGGGTTCGGAACTAATGAAAAACTGTTTTTT.

This CDR3 is CASSPPDGANVLTF. The CDR3 bases are TGTGCCAGCAGCCCCCCTGATGGGGCCAACGTCCTGACTTTC. J is TRBJ2-6 and V is TRBV7-6; no reliable D call. CDR1 SGHVS and CDR2 FNYEAQ come from the germline V gene. Trimming took 5 bases from V and 3 from J, leaving 8 bases between them. This CDR3 comprises 14 residues.

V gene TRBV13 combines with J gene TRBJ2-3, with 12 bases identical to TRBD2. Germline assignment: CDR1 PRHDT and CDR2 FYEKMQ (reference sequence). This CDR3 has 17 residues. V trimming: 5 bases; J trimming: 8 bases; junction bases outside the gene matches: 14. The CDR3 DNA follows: TGTGCCAGCAGCCCAAAGGTGCTAGCGGGAGGGTCTGGTACGCAGTATTTT. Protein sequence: CASSPKVLAGGSGTQYF.

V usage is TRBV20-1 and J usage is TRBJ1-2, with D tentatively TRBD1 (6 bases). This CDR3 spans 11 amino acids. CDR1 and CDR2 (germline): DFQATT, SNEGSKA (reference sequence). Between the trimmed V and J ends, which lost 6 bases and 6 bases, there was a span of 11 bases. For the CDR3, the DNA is TGCAGTGCCAGGGGACCCCATGGCTACACCTTC. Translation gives CSARGPHGYTF.

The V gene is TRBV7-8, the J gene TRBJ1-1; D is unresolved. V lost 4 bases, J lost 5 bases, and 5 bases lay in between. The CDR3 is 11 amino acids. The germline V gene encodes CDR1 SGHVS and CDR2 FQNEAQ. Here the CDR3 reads CASSSRTEAFF. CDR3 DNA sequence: TGTGCCAGCAGCTCCCGGACTGAAGCTTTCTTT. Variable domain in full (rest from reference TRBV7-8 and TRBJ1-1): GAGVSQSPRYKVAKRGQDVALRCDPISGHVSLFWYQQALGQGPEFLTYFQNEAQLDKSGLPSDRFFAERPEGSVSTLKIQRTQQEDSAVYLCASSSRTEAFFGQGTRLTVV.

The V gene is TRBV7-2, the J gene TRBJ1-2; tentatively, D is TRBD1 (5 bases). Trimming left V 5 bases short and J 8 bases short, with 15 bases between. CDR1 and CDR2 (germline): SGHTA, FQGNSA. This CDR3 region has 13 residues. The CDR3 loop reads CASSQRQTDGYTF. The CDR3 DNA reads TGTGCCAGCAGCCAACGACAGACAGACGGCTACACCTTC.

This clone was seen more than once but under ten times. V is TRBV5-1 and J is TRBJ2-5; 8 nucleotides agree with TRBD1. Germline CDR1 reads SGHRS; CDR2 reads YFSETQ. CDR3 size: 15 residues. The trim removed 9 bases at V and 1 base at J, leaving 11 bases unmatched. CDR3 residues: CATRQGSATQETQYF. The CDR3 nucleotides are TGCGCCACCAGACAGGGGTCGGCCACCCAAGAGACCCAGTACTTC.

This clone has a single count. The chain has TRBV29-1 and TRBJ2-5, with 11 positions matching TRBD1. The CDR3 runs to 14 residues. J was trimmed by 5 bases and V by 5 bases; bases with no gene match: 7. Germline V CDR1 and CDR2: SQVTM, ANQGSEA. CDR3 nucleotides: TGCAGCGTTAGGACAGGGGGCAGCAGGGAGACCCAGTACTTC. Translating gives CSVRTGGSRETQYF.

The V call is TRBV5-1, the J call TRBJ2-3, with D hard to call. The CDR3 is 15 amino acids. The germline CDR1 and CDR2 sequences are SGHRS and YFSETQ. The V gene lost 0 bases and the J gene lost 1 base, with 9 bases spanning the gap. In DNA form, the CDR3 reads TGCGCCAGCAGCTTGGTAGCTCCCCGCACAGATACGCAGTATTTT. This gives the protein CASSLVAPRTDTQYF.

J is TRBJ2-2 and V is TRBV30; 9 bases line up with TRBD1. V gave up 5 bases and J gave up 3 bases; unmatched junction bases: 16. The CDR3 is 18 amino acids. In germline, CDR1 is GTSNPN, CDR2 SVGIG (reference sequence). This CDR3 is CAWARDRDLLPHTGELFF. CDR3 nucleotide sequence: TGTGCCTGGGCCCGGGACAGGGACCTTTTACCCCACACCGGGGAGCTGTTTTTT.

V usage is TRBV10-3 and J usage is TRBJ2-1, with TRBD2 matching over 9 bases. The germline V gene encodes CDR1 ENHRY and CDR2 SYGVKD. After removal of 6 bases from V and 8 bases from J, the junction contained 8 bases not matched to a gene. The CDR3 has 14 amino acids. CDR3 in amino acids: CAIRVSGGDHEQFF. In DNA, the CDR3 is TGTGCCATCAGAGTTAGCGGGGGAGACCATGAGCAGTTCTTC.

The CDR3, as DNA: TGTGCCAGCAGCTTAGATCCGGGACCTTACACTGAAGCTTTCTTT. Translated, it gives CASSLDPGPYTEAFF. V and J are TRBV11-2 and TRBJ1-1; D may be TRBD1 (5 bases). The CDR3 loop spans 15 amino acids. Trimming shortened V by 0 bases and J by 3 bases, and 11 bases separated the two germline ends. Germline CDR1 and CDR2: SGHAT and FQNNGV.

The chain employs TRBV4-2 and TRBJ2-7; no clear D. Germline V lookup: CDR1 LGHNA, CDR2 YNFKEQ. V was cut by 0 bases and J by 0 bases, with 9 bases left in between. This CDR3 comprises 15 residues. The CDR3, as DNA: TGTGCCAGCAGCCAAGATATGGCCAGCTCCTACGAGCAGTACTTC. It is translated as CASSQDMASSYEQYF.

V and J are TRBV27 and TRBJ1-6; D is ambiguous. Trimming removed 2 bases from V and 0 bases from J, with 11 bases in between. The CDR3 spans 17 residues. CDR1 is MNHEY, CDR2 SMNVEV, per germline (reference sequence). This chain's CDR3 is CASSLVLGNSYNSPLHF. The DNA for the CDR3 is TGTGCCAGCAGTTTAGTCCTCGGCAACTCCTATAATTCACCCCTCCACTTT.

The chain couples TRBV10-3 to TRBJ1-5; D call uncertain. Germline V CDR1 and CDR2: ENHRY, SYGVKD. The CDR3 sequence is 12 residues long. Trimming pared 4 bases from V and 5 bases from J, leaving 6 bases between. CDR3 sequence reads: CAISGADQPQHF. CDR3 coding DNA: TGTGCCATCAGTGGGGCTGATCAGCCCCAGCATTTT.

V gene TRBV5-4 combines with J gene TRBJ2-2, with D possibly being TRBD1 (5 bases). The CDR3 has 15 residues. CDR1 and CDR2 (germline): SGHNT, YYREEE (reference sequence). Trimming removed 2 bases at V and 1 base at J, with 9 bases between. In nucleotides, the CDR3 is TGTGCCAGCAGCTTCGACAGTGGGAACACCGGGGAGCTGTTTTTT. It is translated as CASSFDSGNTGELFF. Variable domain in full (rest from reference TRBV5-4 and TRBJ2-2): ETGVTQSPTHLIKTRGQQVTLRCSSQSGHNTVSWYQQALGQGPQFIFQYYREEENGRGNFPPRFSGLQFPNYSSELNVNALELDDSALYLCASSFDSGNTGELFFGEGSRLTVL.

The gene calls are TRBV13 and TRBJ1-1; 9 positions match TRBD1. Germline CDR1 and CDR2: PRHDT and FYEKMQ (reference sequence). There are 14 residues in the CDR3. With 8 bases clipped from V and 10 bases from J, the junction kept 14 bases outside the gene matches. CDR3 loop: CASGRIGQGRGAFF. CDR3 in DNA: TGTGCCAGCGGACGGATCGGACAGGGGCGAGGAGCTTTCTTT.

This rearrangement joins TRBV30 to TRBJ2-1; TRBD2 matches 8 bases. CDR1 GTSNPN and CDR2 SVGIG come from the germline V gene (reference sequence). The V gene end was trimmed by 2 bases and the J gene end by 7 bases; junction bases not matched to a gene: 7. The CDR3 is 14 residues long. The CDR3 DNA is TGTGCCTGGAGTTCGAGCGGGAGTCTTAATGAGCAGTTCTTC. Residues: CAWSSSGSLNEQFF. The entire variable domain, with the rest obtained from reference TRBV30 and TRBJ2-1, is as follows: SQTIHQWPATLVQPVGSPLSLECTVEGTSNPNLYWYRQAAGRGLQLLFYSVGIGQISSEVPQNLSASRPQDRQFILSSKKLLLSDSGFYLCAWSSSGSLNEQFFGPGTRLTVL.

The DNA of the CDR3 is TGTGCCAGCCGTGGGGGGGGCCCCAACTATGGCTACACCTTC. Its translation is CASRGGGPNYGYTF. The gene calls are TRBV28 and TRBJ1-2; the D gene is possibly TRBD1 (6 bases). Trimming cost V 8 bases and J 2 bases, with 15 bases left between them. From germline, CDR1 is MDHEN and CDR2 SYDVKM. The CDR3 contains 14 residues.

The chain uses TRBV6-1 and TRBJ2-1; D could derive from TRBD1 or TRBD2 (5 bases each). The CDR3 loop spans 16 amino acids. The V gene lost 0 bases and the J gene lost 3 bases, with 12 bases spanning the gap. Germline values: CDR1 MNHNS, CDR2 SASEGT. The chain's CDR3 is CASSEAPGPLYNEQFF. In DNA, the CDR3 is TGTGCCAGCAGTGAAGCCCCGGGACCACTCTACAATGAGCAGTTCTTC.

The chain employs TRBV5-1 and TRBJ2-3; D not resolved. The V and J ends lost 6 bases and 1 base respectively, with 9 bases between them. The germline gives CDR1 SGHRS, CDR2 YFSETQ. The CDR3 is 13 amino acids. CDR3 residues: CASKHPGTDTQYF. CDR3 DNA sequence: TGCGCCAGCAAACACCCCGGCACAGATACGCAGTATTTT.

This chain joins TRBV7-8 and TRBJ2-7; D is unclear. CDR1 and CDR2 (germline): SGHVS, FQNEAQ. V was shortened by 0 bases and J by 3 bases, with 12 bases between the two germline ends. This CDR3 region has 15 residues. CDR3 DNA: TGTGCCAGCAGCTTAGCGGCGAGCACCTACTACGAGCAGTACTTC. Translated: CASSLAASTYYEQYF.

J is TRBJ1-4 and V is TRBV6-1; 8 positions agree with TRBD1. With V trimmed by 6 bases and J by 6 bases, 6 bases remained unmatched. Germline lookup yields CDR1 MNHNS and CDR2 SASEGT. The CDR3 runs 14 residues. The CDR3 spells CASSAGTGYEKLFF. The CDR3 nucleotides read TGTGCCAGCAGCGCCGGGACAGGCTATGAAAAACTGTTTTTT.

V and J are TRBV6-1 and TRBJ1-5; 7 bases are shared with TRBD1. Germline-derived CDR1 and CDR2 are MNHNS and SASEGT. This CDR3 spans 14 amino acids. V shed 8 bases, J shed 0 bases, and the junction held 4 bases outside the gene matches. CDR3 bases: TGTGCCAGCGGGACAGCTTATAGCAATCAGCCCCAGCATTTT. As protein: CASGTAYSNQPQHF.

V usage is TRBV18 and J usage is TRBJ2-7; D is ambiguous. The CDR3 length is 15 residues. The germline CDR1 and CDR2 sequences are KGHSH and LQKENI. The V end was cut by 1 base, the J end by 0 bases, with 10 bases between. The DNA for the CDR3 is TGTGCCAGCTCACCACAGAGAAGTAGCTCCTACGAGCAGTACTTC. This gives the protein CASSPQRSSSYEQYF. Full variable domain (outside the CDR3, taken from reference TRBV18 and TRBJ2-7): NAGVMQNPRHLVRRRGQEARLRCSPMKGHSHVYWYRQLPEEGLKFMVYLQKENIIDESGMPKERFSAEFPKEGPSILRIQQVVRGDSAAYFCASSPQRSSSYEQYFGPGTRLTVT.